The 15 T cell receptor beta chains given below trace back to one sample, sequenced in a study of cytomegalovirus exposure and HLA in healthy donors. Amplification used 60 Vbeta primers and 13 Jbeta primers. Libraries were prepared by immunoSEQ multiplex PCR; TCRdb keeps only in-frame clonotypes and omits some of them. The sample consists of approximately 130,000 clones, approximately 10% of them appearing once. The sequencing input was PBMCs. These TCRs come from a woman aged 40-49 years in good health and CMV-seropositive.

This clone has only a few counts. The chain links TRBV5-6 to TRBJ1-4; 11 bases fit TRBD1. CDR3 length: 15 amino acids. V trimming: 0 bases; J trimming: 12 bases; junction bases outside the gene matches: 7. The V gene's germline CDR1 is SGHDT and CDR2 YYEEEE. Written as DNA, the CDR3 is TGTGCCAGCAGCTTGGCCGGGACAGGGGGTGACCAACTGTTTTTT. Protein sequence: CASSLAGTGGDQLFF.

This clone has only a few counts. V usage is TRBV19 and J usage is TRBJ2-5; 9 bases line up with TRBD1. The V and J ends lost 4 bases and 5 bases, in that order; junction bases with no gene match: 8. The germline V gene encodes CDR1 LNHDA and CDR2 SQIVND (reference sequence). This CDR3 is 15 amino acids long. CDR3 sequence: CASSTSGTGLETQYF. For the CDR3, the DNA is TGTGCCAGTAGTACCTCCGGGACAGGGTTGGAGACCCAGTACTTC.

The rearrangement uses TRBV9 and TRBJ1-1, with D possibly TRBD1 on 5 matching bases. Trimming removed 3 bases at V and 6 bases at J, with 18 bases between. The CDR3 runs 15 residues. CDR1 and CDR2 (germline): SGDLS, YYNGEE. The CDR3 nucleotides read TGTGCCAGCAGCGCGATGACAGTCCCTGGTTCTGAAGCTTTCTTT. Protein product: CASSAMTVPGSEAFF.

The V gene is TRBV9, the J gene TRBJ2-1, with D perhaps matching TRBD1 (6 bases). This CDR3 has 14 residues. Looked up from germline, CDR1 is SGDLS and CDR2 is YYNGEE. Trimming removed 0 bases from V and 5 bases from J, with 9 bases in between. The CDR3 here is CASSVAGANNEQFF. Written as DNA, the CDR3 is TGTGCCAGCAGCGTAGCAGGGGCTAACAATGAGCAGTTCTTC.

The chain carries TRBV5-4 and TRBJ2-5, with TRBD1 matching over 9 bases. Trimming took 4 bases from V and 1 from J; bases not matched to a gene: 5. The CDR3 length is 15 residues. Germline V gene lookup returns CDR1 SGHNT and CDR2 YYREEE (reference sequence). The CDR3 spells CASSLGQGAQETQYF. The CDR3 coding sequence is TGTGCCAGCAGCCTGGGACAGGGAGCCCAAGAGACCCAGTACTTC.

The genes are TRBV15 and TRBJ2-5; TRBD2 is a possible D gene (6 bases). CDR1 and CDR2 (germline): LNHNV, YYDKDF (reference sequence). The CDR3 has 15 residues. V lost 0 bases and J lost 3, with 11 bases in between. CDR3: CATSRDGTGEETQYF. As DNA, the CDR3 is TGTGCCACCAGCAGAGACGGGACGGGGGAAGAGACCCAGTACTTC.

V gene TRBV4-2 combines with J gene TRBJ1-6; the match to TRBD1 covers 8 bases. The CDR3 has 13 residues. J was trimmed by 7 bases and V by 11 bases; bases with no gene match: 7. Germline-derived CDR1 and CDR2 are LGHNA and YNFKEQ. The CDR3 sequence is CACRTGQNSPLHF. The CDR3 coding sequence is TGTGCCTGCCGGACAGGGCAAAATTCACCCCTCCACTTT.

This clone was counted at least ten times. The chain links TRBV6-5 to TRBJ1-4, with D possibly TRBD1 on 6 matching bases. This CDR3 contains 14 residues. Germline CDR1 MNHEY, CDR2 SVGAGI. V was clipped by 5 bases and J by 5 bases, with 12 bases between them. Here the CDR3 DNA reads TGTGCCAGCAGTCGGACAGCCTTAAATGAAAAACTGTTTTTT. This gives the protein CASSRTALNEKLFF.

This clone was counted between two and nine times. This rearrangement joins TRBV4-1 to TRBJ2-5; 7 nucleotides align to TRBD1. CDR1 and CDR2 from the germline V gene are MGHRA and YSYEKL. The trim removed 4 bases at V and 5 bases at J, leaving 13 bases unmatched. The CDR3 consists of 16 residues. Here the CDR3 DNA reads TGCGCCAGCAGCCCCTCATCAGACAGGGCCCCCGAGACCCAGTACTTC. This sequence encodes CASSPSSDRAPETQYF.

The gene calls are TRBV27 and TRBJ2-5; tentative D call: TRBD2 (6 bases). This CDR3 comprises 14 residues. Germline lookup yields CDR1 MNHEY and CDR2 SMNVEV (reference sequence). Deletions cut 7 bases from V and 4 bases from J, with 16 bases between. CDR3 nucleotide sequence: TGTGCCAGCACCCCCGGTTGGGGAGGAGAGACCCAGTACTTC. It specifies CASTPGWGGETQYF.

This clone was counted between two and nine times. The chain has TRBV5-1 and TRBJ1-6; D is undetermined. In germline, CDR1 is SGHRS, CDR2 YFSETQ. The CDR3 spans 14 residues. V was trimmed by 0 bases and J by 5 bases, leaving 6 bases between them. In DNA form, the CDR3 reads TGCGCCAGCAGCTTGGTTGGCCATAATTCACCCCTCCACTTT. Translated, it gives CASSLVGHNSPLHF.

This rearrangement joins TRBV4-2 to TRBJ2-1; 10 nucleotides align to TRBD2. The germline V gene encodes CDR1 LGHNA and CDR2 YNFKEQ. V was clipped by 0 bases and J by 0 bases; unmatched bases: 14. The length of the CDR3 is 21 residues. CDR3 in amino acids: CASSQDRFQSSGGSSYNEQFF. CDR3 coding DNA: TGTGCCAGCAGCCAAGATAGGTTCCAGAGTAGCGGGGGGTCCTCCTACAATGAGCAGTTCTTC.

The table lists this clone with a few counts. At one of its ends the junction is not consistent with the germline gene, which may arise from a read error. This rearrangement joins TRBV27 to TRBJ2-7; 7 nucleotides agree with TRBD1. CDR3 length equals 13 residues. Germline assignment: CDR1 MNHEY and CDR2 SMNVEV (reference sequence). CDR3 DNA sequence: TGTGCCAGCCCCTCGGACAGGACCTACGAACAGTACTTC. It translates to CASPSDRTYEQYF.

The chain couples TRBV15 to TRBJ1-1; D might be TRBD1 (5 bases). Trimming shortened V by 0 bases and J by 4 bases, and 6 bases separated the two germline ends. The CDR3 loop spans 13 amino acids. The germline gives CDR1 LNHNV, CDR2 YYDKDF (reference sequence). For the CDR3, the DNA is TGTGCCACCAGCAGAGATAGGGGCACTGAAGCTTTCTTT. This sequence encodes CATSRDRGTEAFF.

This chain uses TRBV10-1 with TRBJ1-2; a weak D match, TRBD1 (5 bases). There are 13 residues in the CDR3. Per the germline V gene, CDR1 is WNHNN and CDR2 is SYGVQD (reference sequence). V was clipped by 4 bases and J by 4 bases, with 10 bases between them. The CDR3 is CASSVSGSYGYTF. CDR3 nucleotide sequence: TGCGCCAGCAGTGTATCAGGGTCCTATGGCTACACCTTC.